The entry that follows covers one T cell receptor (beta chain) sequence. The target of this receptor is not known. No much larger clone exists at a distance of one base, and base qualities are not known. The data were obtained in a study of regulatory T cells in long-lasting Graves disease (dated by TCRdb to the early 2020s). Some background on the complete study: Persistent Graves' disease was defined as persistently positive TSH receptor autoantibodies together with antithyroid drug treatment for over 5 years. Persistent Graves' disease patients were compared with newly diagnosed Graves' disease patients by peripheral blood TCR sequencing and RNA sequencing. The study was registered as a clinical trial and conducted in China. A total of roughly 33 samples were covered by TCR sequencing, comprising some 13 persistent and around 20 newly diagnosed Graves' disease patients. Persistent Graves' disease patients in the clinical cohort had taken antithyroid drugs for around 11 years on average.

Interpreted using the paper, the time point label stands for: persistent/refractory GD, antithyroid drugs over 5 years with positive TRAb. For both TCR sequencing and RNA sequencing, RNA was extracted from PBMCs using TRIzol. The diagnosis of Graves' disease was made according to American Thyroid Association guidelines. The patients came from an endocrinology department in Xi'an, China. Each patient gave 8.5 to 9.5 milliliters of peripheral blood, collected in an EDTA anticoagulant tube. Ficoll Paque Plus density gradient separation was used to isolate PBMCs, and no further T cell sorting was done. An Agilent 2100 Bioanalyzer and agarose gel were used to check RNA quality, and a NanoDrop 2000 was used to measure RNA concentration. Compared with germline, V lacks 2 bases and J lacks 5 bases; bases without a gene match: 15. Spanning cysteine to phenylalanine, the CDR3 consists of 17 amino acids. The entry retains the CDR3 DNA only, 51 bases that are in frame from base 1. From the germline V gene (reference sequence), CDR1 is SGHNT and CDR2 is YYREEE.

To prepare the library, multiplex PCR was applied. TCRdb names Illumina HiSeq 4000 as the instrument used. To build TCR beta libraries, CDR3 regions were amplified by Arm-PCR using iRepertoire HTBI primers. PCR products were gel purified before sequencing. In the source study's methods: Across samples, 60 to 70 TRBV and 14 TRBJ segments were identified and used for gene usage analysis of CDR3 amino acid clonotypes. COPE and FqMerger were used to merge filtered high-quality paired reads into contigs. Contigs were aligned with BLAST to IMGT TRBV, TRBD and TRBJ reference genes, and CDR3 was defined per IMGT. Highly expanded clones were defined as clonotypes with a frequency above 0.1%. Shannon entropy was used to measure repertoire diversity, and the Gini coefficient was used to measure V-J evenness. Clonotypes shared by more than one individual were considered public. TCRdb reprocessing: public reads trimmed at Q25 with fastp, clones called with MiXCR, in-frame beta chains kept. Identical CDR3 protein sequences are pooled into one entry, listed with their most common genes and DNA. These V and J calls rely on TCRdb rather than the paper's analysis. The sample table holds over 350,000 distinct CDR3 sequences, of which less than 25% were seen once. Of the sample, around 21% falls within the top ten clones.

On the study overall, not on this receptor specifically: Persistent patients shared more public clonotypes among themselves (fewer than 3,000) than newly diagnosed patients did (more than 950). Only peripheral blood was studied, because thyroid tissue, the primary lesion, was inaccessible. Sequencing and analysis were limited to the TCR beta chain. The authors acknowledged the small sample size as a limitation that may reduce accuracy. Lower TCR Shannon entropy and fewer highly expanded clones were observed in persistent Graves' disease patients than in newly diagnosed patients, which suggested clonal expansion. TRBV28, TRBJ1-2 and TRBJ2-5 were preferentially used in persistent disease, while TRBV20-1 and TRBJ2-1 were favored in newly diagnosed disease.

The clonotype comes from a female donor with Graves disease. The sequence links TRBV5-4 to TRBJ2-5; 7 central bases correspond to TRBD2. Sequences were derived from peripheral blood mononuclear cells (PBMCs), sampled when the disease was refractory, from a patient treated with antithyroid drugs. The CDR3 region: CASSFNGAGFTGETQYF. DNA sequence: TGTGCCAGCAGCTTTAATGGAGCGGGATTCACGGGGGAGACCCAGTACTTC.